These T cell receptor beta chains were read from a single sample in a study of liver allograft versus peripheral blood T cells. In TCRdb, the reads were re-called with MiXCR into one record per CDR3 protein. The sample yields about 7,300 distinct CDR3 sequences, approximately 15% seen once. Source of these receptors: a human patient who had a liver transplant. Some T cells may trace back to the graft donor. CDR3s include the opening cysteine and the closing phenylalanine or tryptophan. D genes are given only for firm matches. Not all rows give a size; the values are once, few, many and, for expanded clones, a class.

clone size	D gene	V gene	J gene	CDR3 protein	CDR3 DNA
few	-	TRBV2	TRBJ1-1	CASSVGSMNTEAFF	TGTGCCAGCAGCGTTGGTAGCATGAACACTGAAGCTTTCTTT
-	TRBD1	TRBV5-5	TRBJ2-5	CASSLGQGGRETQYF	TGTGCCAGCAGCCTGGGACAGGGAGGCCGGGAGACCCAGTACTTC
medium-sized	TRBD1	TRBV5-5	TRBJ1-1	CASSFRTGSTSAFEAFF	TGTGCCAGCAGCTTTCGGACAGGTTCAACGAGTGCGTTTGAAGCTTTCTTT
medium-sized	-	TRBV24-1	TRBJ1-2	CATSDSGLIYTF	TGTGCCACCAGTGACTCGGGACTGATCTACACCTTC
medium-sized	-	TRBV20-1	TRBJ1-1	CSVPQQRLNTEAFF	TGCAGTGTGCCACAACAACGGCTGAACACTGAAGCTTTCTTT
medium-sized	-	TRBV29-1	TRBJ1-4	CSVGGITNEKLFF	TGCAGCGTGGGGGGGATCACTAATGAAAAACTGTTTTTT
medium-sized	-	TRBV29-1	TRBJ1-1	CSVEKRQAVLTEAFF	TGCAGCGTTGAAAAGAGACAGGCGGTTTTGACTGAAGCTTTCTTT
-	-	TRBV20-1	TRBJ1-6	CSASPGNRSPLHF	TGCAGTGCTTCACCCGGAAACCGTTCACCCCTCCACTTT
few	-	TRBV5-4	TRBJ2-7	CASSSPGTSIPEQYF	TGTGCCAGCAGCTCACCCGGGACCTCAATCCCCGAGCAGTACTTC
many	-	TRBV20-1	TRBJ1-2	CSATDGGGYTF	TGCAGTGCGACCGATGGAGGCGGCTACACCTTC
-	-	TRBV2	TRBJ1-3	CASRAGNTIYF	TGTGCCAGCAGGGCTGGGAACACCATATATTTT
-	TRBD2	TRBV12-3/TRBV12-4	TRBJ2-3	CASSSGGAVDTQYF	TGTGCCAGCAGCAGCGGGGGGGCGGTAGATACGCAGTATTTT
-	-	TRBV20-1	TRBJ1-1	CSAVRRGRNTEAFF	TGCAGTGCTGTAAGACGGGGGAGGAACACTGAAGCTTTCTTT
medium-sized	-	TRBV7-2	TRBJ2-7	CASSLVGTNAYEQYF	TGTGCCAGCAGCTTAGTCGGGACCAATGCCTACGAGCAGTACTTC
medium-sized	-	TRBV6-2/TRBV6-3	TRBJ1-2	CASSSTLRHGYTF	TGTGCCAGCAGTTCTACTCTTAGGCATGGCTACACCTTC
few	TRBD1	TRBV20-1	TRBJ1-5	CSAASQGAYQPQHF	TGCAGTGCAGCAAGCCAGGGGGCCTATCAGCCCCAGCATTTT
many	-	TRBV7-9	TRBJ1-1	CASSLRGGTEAFF	TGTGCCAGCTCCCTTCGGGGTGGAACTGAAGCTTTCTTT
few	TRBD1	TRBV20-1	TRBJ1-2	CSVAGGTYGYTF	TGCAGTGTGGCAGGGGGTACCTATGGCTACACCTTC
medium-sized	-	TRBV5-6	TRBJ1-4	CASSGVEEKLFF	TGTGCCAGCAGCGGGGTAGAAGAAAAACTGTTTTTT
medium-sized	-	TRBV27	TRBJ1-1	CASSHNQGNTEAFF	TGTGCCAGCAGTCATAACCAGGGGAACACTGAAGCTTTCTTT
medium-sized	TRBD1	TRBV29-1	TRBJ1-2	CSVVRTGGYGYTF	TGCAGCGTTGTTAGGACAGGGGGCTATGGCTACACCTTC
medium-sized	-	TRBV19	TRBJ1-1	CASSLGWGTEAFF	TGTGCCAGTAGCCTGGGGTGGGGCACTGAAGCTTTCTTT
medium-sized	TRBD1	TRBV7-9	TRBJ1-4	CASIRQGGTNEKLFF	TGTGCCAGCATCCGACAGGGTGGAACTAATGAAAAACTGTTTTTT